This TCR beta chain comes out of a study of shared clonotypes between healthy human individuals. Across the whole study: Contributing individuals were a couple of females and three males aged 18 to 49. Three plates each covered CD4 naive and memory; CD8 naive two, CD8 memory one.

Trimming cost V 4 bases and J 4 bases; bases outside gene matches: 2. This CDR3 is 13 amino acids long. Germline-derived CDR1 and CDR2 are SGHKS and YYEKEE (reference sequence). Negatively enriched CD4+ T cells were divided by CD45RA into naive and memory. The table came from immunoSEQ multiplex PCR; TCRdb's copy has only in-frame clones and leaves some out. This table has millions of clones, about 92% appearing once. Material: naive CD4+ T cells sorted from blood. Specified subset: CD45RA+ positively selected. The chain couples TRBV5-5 to TRBJ1-2; 9 bases align to TRBD1. The clonotype was recovered from a man between 18 and 35 years old in good health. The CDR3: CASSQGQGYGYTF. The DNA for the CDR3 is TGTGCCAGCAGCCAGGGACAGGGCTATGGCTACACCTTC.